Sequencing of this TCR beta chain was carried out in a study of cytomegalovirus exposure and HLA in healthy donors. The study, taken as a whole, reports: Among the sequence variants, a highly shared cluster was likely an artifact of sequencing. An analysis was carried out at a later point. It showed that HLA-associated TCR beta chains were more clonally expanded than equally common non-associated chains. Later analysis placed DRB1 highest and HLA-C lowest in TCR association rates, which differed by HLA locus.

Germline V gene data show CDR1 as LGHNA and CDR2 as YSLEER. V was pared by 1 base and J by 6 bases, with 9 bases of the junction left unmatched. This CDR3 spans 18 amino acids. To note about this clone: Its cognate antigen is unknown.

The PCR employed 60 Vbeta primers together with 13 Jbeta primers. The assay was immunoSEQ multiplex PCR, and TCRdb's table has in-frame clones only and misses some. This repertoire shows some 77,000 clones, 80% found once; its top ten account for 32%. The genes are TRBV4-3 and TRBJ2-2; 12 positions match TRBD2. The source material was PBMCs. The receptor comes from a man aged 45-65 years in good health and CMV-seropositive. CDR3 residues: CASSQVLAGGPIAGELFF. CDR3 nucleotides: TGCGCCAGCAGCCAAGTTCTAGCGGGAGGGCCAATCGCCGGGGAGCTGTTTTTT.